This is a list of T cell receptor beta chains from one sample in a study of T cells after yellow fever vaccination. One entry per CDR3 protein, called by TCRdb with MiXCR from the 5' RACE reads. Of about 400,000 distinct CDR3 sequences in the sample, 11% were seen once. Sequenced here: PBMCs, sampled on the day of the first yellow fever vaccination. All receptors come from a young man who received the YFV17D yellow fever vaccine. The CDR3 runs from the conserved cysteine through the conserved F or W. A D gene is named only where the DNA matches it firmly. Only part of the rows carry a size: once, few, many, or a class if the clone is expanded.

j_call: TRBJ1-3
v_call: TRBV6-2/TRBV6-3
d_call: NA
clone_size: many
cdr3_nt: TGTGCCAGCAGACAGAGCCACTCTGGAAACACCATATATTTT
cdr3_aa: CASRQSHSGNTIYF

j_call: TRBJ2-6
v_call: TRBV11-1
d_call: NA
clone_size: NA
cdr3_nt: TGTGCCAGCAGCCCCGTAGAGGGGGGCCGAAGGGGGGCCAACGTCCTGACTTTC
cdr3_aa: CASSPVEGGRRGANVLTF

j_call: TRBJ2-5
v_call: TRBV11-2
d_call: TRBD1
clone_size: NA
cdr3_nt: TGTGCCAGCAGCTTCCCCCAAGGGGGCACTGAGGGGGCCCAGTACTTC
cdr3_aa: CASSFPQGGTEGAQYF

j_call: TRBJ2-5
v_call: TRBV7-9
d_call: TRBD1
clone_size: few
cdr3_nt: TGTGCCTCAAGCCCGTACAGGGGACAAGAGACCCAGTACTTC
cdr3_aa: CASSPYRGQETQYF

j_call: TRBJ1-2
v_call: TRBV12-3/TRBV12-4
d_call: TRBD1
clone_size: NA
cdr3_nt: TGTGCCAGCAGTTTAAGGGGGCTCTCCCTTGGCTACACCTTC
cdr3_aa: CASSLRGLSLGYTF

j_call: TRBJ1-6
v_call: TRBV5-1
d_call: TRBD1
clone_size: few
cdr3_nt: TGCGCCAGCAGCTTGGCTGGACAGGGGACGAGCTCCTATAATTCACCCCTCCACTTT
cdr3_aa: CASSLAGQGTSSYNSPLHF

j_call: TRBJ2-1
v_call: TRBV12-3/TRBV12-4
d_call: NA
clone_size: few
cdr3_nt: TGTGCCAGCAGCCCGCCGTCTGTTGAGCAGTTCTTC
cdr3_aa: CASSPPSVEQFF

j_call: TRBJ2-3
v_call: TRBV12-5
d_call: NA
clone_size: NA
cdr3_nt: TGTGCTAGTGGGGCGGTTCAGGGGACAGATACGCAGTATTTT
cdr3_aa: CASGAVQGTDTQYF

j_call: TRBJ2-1
v_call: TRBV19
d_call: TRBD2
clone_size: NA
cdr3_nt: TGTGCCAGTAGTATTGGACTAGCGGGGGCCGGGGGTGAGCAGTTCTTC
cdr3_aa: CASSIGLAGAGGEQFF

j_call: TRBJ1-2
v_call: TRBV28
d_call: TRBD1
clone_size: NA
cdr3_nt: TGTGCCAGCCGTGGCGGGACAGGGATGGACTACACCTTC
cdr3_aa: CASRGGTGMDYTF

j_call: TRBJ1-5
v_call: TRBV24-1
d_call: NA
clone_size: few
cdr3_nt: TGTGCCACCAGCGCTTATAGCAATCAGCCCCAGCATTTT
cdr3_aa: CATSAYSNQPQHF